The next 32 T cell receptor beta chains were all read from a single sample in a study of blood T cells in healthy people across ages. A sample-barcoded 5' primer and a J-beta primer mix were used in a second PCR of about 7 to 11 cycles. Each CDR3 protein gets one entry after TCRdb re-called the 5' RACE reads with MiXCR. The top ten clones hold under 8% of a sample with about 1.5 million distinct CDR3 sequences, 42% of them seen once. The specimen was blood. Every receptor here comes from a woman younger than 35 in good health.

This clonotype was seen only a few times. V is TRBV6-2 or TRBV6-3 and J is TRBJ2-1; tentatively, D is TRBD2 (6 bases). This CDR3 contains 15 residues. The germline CDR1 and CDR2 sequences are MNHEY and SVGEGT. The V end lost 7 bases, the J end lost 8 bases, and 21 bases lay between the germline ends. CDR3 in amino acids: CASNSRDSKTHEQFF. Written as DNA, the CDR3 is TGTGCCAGCAATAGTCGGGACTCGAAGACGCATGAGCAGTTCTTC.

This chain links TRBV20-1 with TRBJ2-1; no definite D call. The germline gives CDR1 DFQATT, CDR2 SNEGSKA (reference sequence). V lost 0 bases and J 8 bases, leaving 23 bases between the germline ends. This CDR3 region has 17 residues. The CDR3 sequence: CSARDVALTLFYDEQFF. CDR3 in DNA: TGCAGTGCTAGAGACGTAGCCTTGACATTGTTCTATGATGAGCAGTTCTTC.

The chain joins TRBV2 to TRBJ1-6, with TRBD1 as a possible D gene (5 bases). Germline-derived CDR1 and CDR2 are SNHLY and FYNNEI. V was clipped by 4 bases and J by 14 bases, with 30 bases between them. The CDR3 has 18 residues. The CDR3 loop is CASSGRRGSMGRALALHF. CDR3 nucleotide sequence: TGTGCCAGCAGTGGGCGACGGGGGAGTATGGGTAGGGCGTTAGCCCTCCACTTT.

With respect to this clonotype: Germline and junction disagree at one end, which may indicate a read error. The chain has TRBV4-1 and TRBJ2-7; 10 positions match TRBD1. The germline V gene has CDR1 MGHRA and CDR2 YSYEKL. This CDR3 spans 14 amino acids. This CDR3 reads CASNQGTGDYEQYF. The DNA for the CDR3 is TGCGCCAGCAACCAAGGGACAGGGGACTACGAGCAGTACTTC.

The chain uses TRBV4-1 and TRBJ2-3; TRBD2 agrees at 14 bases. J was trimmed by 4 bases and V by 3 bases; bases with no gene match: 9. Per the germline V gene, CDR1 is MGHRA and CDR2 is YSYEKL. CDR3 length: 18 residues. The CDR3 spells CASSQHGTSGSFADTQYF. CDR3 coding DNA: TGCGCCAGCAGCCAGCATGGGACTAGCGGGAGCTTTGCAGATACGCAGTATTTT.

To note about this clonotype: One junction end disagrees with the germline gene, perhaps due to a read error. This sequence joins TRBV3-1 and TRBJ1-2; no clear D gene. There are 15 residues in the CDR3. Germline CDR1 is LGHDT and CDR2 is YNNKEL (reference sequence). Here the CDR3 reads CANSQEKGFNYGYTF. The CDR3 nucleotides are TGTGCCAACAGCCAAGAAAAGGGATTTAACTATGGCTACACCTTC. The full variable domain, rest sourced from reference TRBV3-1 and TRBJ1-2, is DTAVSQTPKYLVTQMGNDKSIKCEQNLGHDTMYWYKQDSKKFLKIMFSYNNKELIINETVPNRFSPKSPDKAHLNLHINSLELGDSAVYFCANSQEKGFNYGYTFGSGTRLTVV.

In its sample, this clonotype was seen a few times. The chain is built from TRBV3-1 and TRBJ2-1, with 12 bases identical to TRBD2. The end of the DNA is better explained by TRBJ2-7, so the J call may be wrong. This CDR3 is 18 amino acids long. Germline CDR1 LGHDT, CDR2 YNNKEL (reference sequence). In DNA, the CDR3 is TGTGCCAGCAGCCAAGATCGACTAGCGGGGGATCCCTACAATGAGCAGTACTTC. It translates to CASSQDRLAGDPYNEQYF.

This clonotype has only a few counts. The chain has TRBV9 and TRBJ1-1, with 9 bases matching TRBD1. J lost 3 bases, V lost 4 bases, and 10 bases had no gene match. CDR3 length: 16 residues. Looked up from germline, CDR1 is SGDLS and CDR2 is YYNGEE. CDR3 residues: CASSLPPGQGDTEAFF. The CDR3 bases are TGTGCCAGCAGCCTCCCTCCGGGACAGGGAGACACTGAAGCTTTCTTT.

This clonotype was recorded a few times. The chain links TRBV9 to TRBJ1-4; TRBD1 agrees at 7 bases. Germline CDR1 and CDR2: SGDLS and YYNGEE. The CDR3 is made up of 14 amino acids. The trim removed 4 bases at V and 7 bases at J, leaving 7 bases unmatched. In nucleotides, the CDR3 is TGTGCCAGCAGCCAACAGGGGAGTAGTGAAAAACTGTTTTTT. Translated, it gives CASSQQGSSEKLFF.

This clonotype appeared once. The J gene is TRBJ2-1, the V gene TRBV20-1, with a tentative D call TRBD1 (7 bases). The V gene's germline CDR1 is DFQATT and CDR2 SNEGSKA (reference sequence). V dropped 6 bases and J dropped 6 bases, with 12 bases sitting between them. This CDR3 has 12 amino acids. CDR3 amino acids: CSAAGQCNEQFF. CDR3 nucleotides: TGCAGTGCCGCGGGACAGTGCAATGAGCAGTTCTTC.

The J gene is TRBJ2-3, the V gene TRBV9, with TRBD2 matching 8 bases. The CDR3 is made up of 15 amino acids. V shed 2 bases and J 2 bases; nucleotides not matched to a gene: 4. CDR1 and CDR2 (germline): SGDLS, YYNGEE. CDR3 coding DNA: TGTGCCAGCAGCGTTGCAGCGGGGGACACAGATACGCAGTATTTT. This encodes CASSVAAGDTDTQYF. The full variable domain, completed using reference TRBV9 and TRBJ2-3, is DSGVTQTPKHLITATGQRVTLRCSPRSGDLSVYWYQQSLDQGLQFLIQYYNGEERAKGNILERFSAQQFPDLHSELNLSSLELGDSALYFCASSVAAGDTDTQYFGPGTRLTVL.

This clonotype was seen more than once but under ten times. The chain uses TRBV12-5 and TRBJ2-4, with 7 bases matching TRBD1. With the DNA end fitting TRBJ2-7 better, the J assignment may be wrong. CDR3 size: 15 residues. Germline CDR1 is LGHNT and CDR2 is FRNRAP. The CDR3 nucleotides are TGTGCTAGTGGTTTTCCGAGACAGGGTGGTTACGAGCAGTACTTC. This translates into CASGFPRQGGYEQYF.

CDR3 bases: TGTGCCAGCAGGCAGACAGGGGAGAACTATGGCTACACCTTC. Translating it yields CASRQTGENYGYTF. The chain combines TRBV27 with TRBJ1-2; TRBD1 matches at 8 bases. This CDR3 spans 14 amino acids. Looked up from germline, CDR1 is MNHEY and CDR2 is SMNVEV (reference sequence). The junction had 5 bases not matched to a gene; V was cut back by 6 bases and J by 2 bases.

A few counts support this clonotype. The chain recombines TRBV28 with TRBJ2-3, with D tentatively TRBD2 (5 bases). The V end was cut by 11 bases, the J end by 8 bases, with 17 bases between. The V gene's germline CDR1 is MDHEN and CDR2 SYDVKM. The CDR3 is 12 amino acids. CDR3 nucleotides: TGTGCCTACCGTCGGCCGGCGGGTACGCAGTATTTT. Translating gives CAYRRPAGTQYF.

A single count supports this clonotype. The gene calls are TRBV20-1 and TRBJ2-7, with D perhaps matching TRBD2 (6 bases). Germline assignment: CDR1 DFQATT and CDR2 SNEGSKA (reference sequence). The CDR3 has 14 amino acids. V was trimmed by 6 bases and J by 3 bases, leaving 18 bases between them. As DNA, the CDR3 is TGCAGTGCAAACCGGGACTTATCGATCTACGAGCAGTACTTC. Its protein is CSANRDLSIYEQYF.

In this sample, this clonotype turned up a few times. The chain couples TRBV10-2 to TRBJ2-1; 7 bases match TRBD1. Germline V CDR1 and CDR2: WSHSY, SAAADI. V lost 8 bases, J lost 5 bases, and 3 bases stayed unmatched. The CDR3 has 12 amino acids. CDR3 loop: CASRDRDNEQFF. CDR3 bases: TGCGCCAGCCGGGACAGAGACAATGAGCAGTTCTTC.

This CDR3 is CASSLEEDWYQETQYF. The CDR3 DNA follows: TGCGCCAGCAGCTTGGAAGAAGACTGGTACCAAGAGACCCAGTACTTC. V usage is TRBV5-1 and J usage is TRBJ2-5; D is unresolved. V was clipped by 0 bases and J by 0 bases, with 12 bases between them. This CDR3 is 16 amino acids long. CDR1 SGHRS and CDR2 YFSETQ come from the germline V gene.

The chain carries TRBV6-4 and TRBJ2-1; D is undetermined. V lost 6 bases and J 8 bases, leaving 17 bases between the germline ends. Germline V lookup: CDR1 MRHNA, CDR2 SNTAGT. The CDR3 is made up of 14 amino acids. The CDR3 bases are TGTGCCAGCAGCGGACCGCGCTACCCGGATGAGCAGTTCTTC. The encoded protein is CASSGPRYPDEQFF.

The V gene is TRBV6-5, the J gene TRBJ2-1; maybe TRBD2 (6 bases). Germline loops: CDR1 MNHEY, CDR2 SVGAGI. CDR3 length equals 15 residues. V was pared by 6 bases and J by 6 bases, with 18 bases between. CDR3 loop: CASSRPSGVGNEQFF. The CDR3 DNA sequence: TGTGCCAGCAGCCGACCCTCGGGAGTCGGCAATGAGCAGTTCTTC.

This clonotype has a single count. The junction shows a germline mismatch at one end, possibly a read error. The rearrangement links TRBV15 to TRBJ2-3, with 8 bases that match TRBD2. The CDR3 covers 15 residues. Germline assignment: CDR1 LNHNV and CDR2 YYDKDF (reference sequence). The CDR3 loop reads CATSRERTSTDAQYF. The CDR3 DNA is TGTGCCACCAGCAGAGAAAGGACTAGCACAGATGCGCAGTATTTT.

The gene calls are TRBV16 and TRBJ2-3; TRBD2 matches at 12 bases. CDR1 is KGHSY, CDR2 FQNENV, per germline. This CDR3 contains 17 residues. The trim removed 3 bases at V and 2 bases at J, leaving 6 bases unmatched. CDR3 bases: TGTGCCAGCAGCCACCCACGGACTAGCGGGAACACAGATACGCAGTATTTT. This gives the protein CASSHPRTSGNTDTQYF.

The V gene is TRBV6-6, the J gene TRBJ1-6, with unresolved D. CDR3 length: 17 residues. Germline V gene data show CDR1 as MNHNY and CDR2 as SVGAGI (reference sequence). The V end was cut by 2 bases, the J end by 2 bases, with 13 bases between. CDR3 DNA: TGTGCCAGCAGTTACCCGGCAAGCAGGACCTATAATTCACCCCTCCACTTT. Its protein is CASSYPASRTYNSPLHF.

The CDR3 loop is CATSDRAGTGSSSGANVLTF. The DNA for the CDR3 is TGTGCCACCAGTGATCGCGCCGGGACAGGGTCTAGCTCTGGGGCCAACGTCCTGACTTTC. This rearrangement joins TRBV24-1 to TRBJ2-6; 9 nucleotides align to TRBD1. J gave up 0 bases and V 3 bases, and 11 bases lay outside the gene matches. CDR3 length: 20 amino acids. Germline V gives CDR1 KGHDR, CDR2 SFDVKD.

V and J are TRBV20-1 and TRBJ2-5; D possibly corresponds to TRBD1 (6 bases). CDR1 is DFQATT and CDR2 is SNEGSKA in the germline V gene (reference sequence). V was pared by 0 bases and J by 11 bases, with 25 bases between. The CDR3 loop spans 16 amino acids. The CDR3 coding sequence is TGCAGTGCTAGAGATCGGGACAAACATACCTACAATGAGCAGTACTTC. Translating it yields CSARDRDKHTYNEQYF.

V usage is TRBV5-5 and J usage is TRBJ1-6; 7 bases map to TRBD1. This CDR3 has 15 residues. Germline CDR1 SGHKS, CDR2 YYEKEE (reference sequence). Losses at the gene ends were 0 bases for V and 6 bases for J; bases not matched to a gene: 3. The CDR3 protein is CASSLDGQVNSPLHF. In DNA, the CDR3 is TGTGCCAGCAGCTTGGACGGACAGGTTAATTCACCCCTCCACTTT.

This clonotype has a handful of counts. The CDR3 sequence is CSVSYSVGTQETQYF. In nucleotides, the CDR3 is TGCAGCGTTTCCTATTCGGTCGGGACCCAAGAGACCCAGTACTTC. This chain links TRBV29-1 with TRBJ2-5; D may be TRBD1 or TRBD2 (5 bases each). Between the trimmed V and J ends, which lost 5 bases and 1 base, there was a span of 17 bases. This CDR3 contains 15 residues. CDR1 is SQVTM and CDR2 is ANQGSEA in the germline V gene.

This clonotype has only a few counts. This chain joins TRBV10-3 and TRBJ2-7, with D maybe TRBD1 (6 bases). V lost 3 bases to trimming and J lost 3 bases, with 9 bases between them. The CDR3 is 13 amino acids. Germline CDR1 reads ENHRY; CDR2 reads SYGVKD. The CDR3 DNA is TGTGCCATCAGTGACATCAGGGGCTACGAGCAGTACTTC. Translation: CAISDIRGYEQYF.

The chain joins TRBV3-1 to TRBJ1-2; D possibly corresponds to TRBD1 (6 bases). The V gene's germline CDR1 is LGHDT and CDR2 YNNKEL (reference sequence). The CDR3 is made up of 15 amino acids. The V end was cut by 6 bases, the J end by 5 bases, with 19 bases between. The DNA of the CDR3 is TGTGCCAGCAGTCCCGGACAGCCTAATGGATATGGCTACACCTTC. Its protein product is CASSPGQPNGYGYTF. The whole variable domain, filled in from reference TRBV3-1 and TRBJ1-2, reads DTAVSQTPKYLVTQMGNDKSIKCEQNLGHDTMYWYKQDSKKFLKIMFSYNNKELIINETVPNRFSPKSPDKAHLNLHINSLELGDSAVYFCASSPGQPNGYGYTFGSGTRLTVV.

For this clonotype: Since the CDR3 does not end with the conserved phenylalanine or tryptophan, this likely comes from a read error. This chain links TRBV12-3 or TRBV12-4 with TRBJ2-3; perhaps TRBD2 as D (5 bases). The V end lost 3 bases, the J end lost 11 bases, and 21 bases lay between the germline ends. The CDR3 has 15 amino acids. The CDR3 sequence is CASSFGTVGADVQYS. The CDR3 nucleotides are TGTGCCAGCAGTTTTGGAACAGTGGGAGCAGATGTGCAGTATTCT.

This clonotype was observed a few times. The V gene is TRBV29-1, the J gene TRBJ2-7, with D maybe TRBD1 (6 bases). CDR1 SQVTM and CDR2 ANQGSEA come from the germline V gene. Trimming took off 5 bases at V and 0 bases at J, with 17 bases between the two ends. The CDR3 has 15 amino acids. The CDR3 loop is CSVTSNDRLSYEQYF. The CDR3 bases are TGCAGCGTTACCTCAAACGACAGGCTCTCCTACGAGCAGTACTTC.

The chain couples TRBV20-1 to TRBJ2-5, with 10 nucleotides matching TRBD2. The CDR3 contains 14 residues. Losses at the gene ends were 3 bases for V and 11 bases for J; bases not matched to a gene: 12. Germline values: CDR1 DFQATT, CDR2 SNEGSKA (reference sequence). The CDR3 bases are TGCAGTGCTAGTGCTAGCGGGAGATCCAATGAGCAGTACTTC. Its protein is CSASASGRSNEQYF.

This clonotype was detected only once. The chain recombines TRBV27 with TRBJ2-7; D is perhaps TRBD2 (6 bases). Trimming removed 5 bases at V and 1 base at J, with 18 bases between. The CDR3 is made up of 16 amino acids. The germline CDR1 and CDR2 sequences are MNHEY and SMNVEV (reference sequence). The DNA of the CDR3 is TGTGCCAGCAGTCCGACGTGGGGCGGAGGGTCCTACGAGCAGTACTTC. This encodes CASSPTWGGGSYEQYF.